These T cell receptor beta chains were read from a single sample in a study of T cells expressing NK-cell markers. For each CDR3 protein, TCRdb gives one entry from its re-call of the 5' RACE reads, without DNA. The sample includes about 150,000 distinct CDR3 sequences. The sample consisted of blood T cells: a sorted CD56 or NKG2C T cell subset, CD4+ or CD8+ T cells, or bulk PBMC T cells (not recorded which). These receptors all come from a man aged 18 to 30 in good health. The CDR3 runs from the conserved cysteine through the conserved F or W.

j_call v_call cdr3_aa
TRBJ2-7 TRBV10-3 CAISSTREQYF
TRBJ2-7 TRBV5-4 CASRGDLYEQYF
TRBJ2-3 TRBV15 CATSFSGNTDTQYF
TRBJ2-2 TRBV3-1 CASSSRQGGQGPELFF
TRBJ2-1 TRBV7-8 CASSLWTSGRDEQFF
TRBJ2-3 TRBV4-3 CASSQGGRGSTDTQYF
TRBJ2-7 TRBV7-2 CASSLTPGQGYEQYF
TRBJ2-1 TRBV7-9 CASSRRGLSSYNEQFF
TRBJ2-2 TRBV27 CASSFADRLDTGELFF
TRBJ2-1 TRBV7-2 CASSPPGQGNNEQFF
TRBJ2-5 TRBV6-6 CASSTDSGQTQYF
TRBJ2-2 TRBV10-3 CAISESNGMIGELFF
TRBJ2-1 TRBV14 CASSRFQGAYNEQFF
TRBJ2-1 TRBV6-5 CASSDFNNEQFF
TRBJ2-1 TRBV10-2 CASSLSGARYNEQFF
TRBJ2-3 TRBV11-2 CASSLRPGEGTDTQYF
TRBJ1-3 TRBV5-1 CASSPDRGLDTIYF
TRBJ2-3 TRBV27 CASSPGLFGGTDTQYF
TRBJ2-3 TRBV29-1 CSVGGAPNTDTQYF
TRBJ2-7 TRBV19 CASSIRVLAGYEQYF
TRBJ2-4 TRBV28 CASSLTPGDIQYF
TRBJ1-5 TRBV29-1 CSYGSGAGQPQHF
TRBJ2-7 TRBV29-1 CSVEEAQGSSYEQYF
TRBJ2-1 TRBV3-1 CASSQDSSTQEQFF
TRBJ2-5 TRBV29-1 CSPNGGLLETQYF
TRBJ1-1 TRBV5-1 CASSSGQPNTEAFF
TRBJ1-1 TRBV7-9 CASSRQGRPEAFF
TRBJ2-7 TRBV12-3/TRBV12-4 CASSPGLAGEVQYF
TRBJ2-7 TRBV5-1 CASSLTGKWDYEQYF
TRBJ2-1 TRBV14 CASSQGTASLSSYNEQFF
TRBJ2-1 TRBV4-2 CASSQERRGNEQFF
TRBJ1-1 TRBV27 CASSLVSGTEAFF
TRBJ2-4 TRBV12-3/TRBV12-4 CASSLEGIAGVSAKNIQYF
TRBJ2-5 TRBV20-1 CSAPVPHQETQYF
TRBJ2-1 TRBV12-3/TRBV12-4 CASSFGRGVYNEQFF
TRBJ1-2 TRBV6-2/TRBV6-3 CASSWGTPNYGYTF
TRBJ2-2 TRBV27 CASSFWEAGELFF
TRBJ2-1 TRBV6-2/TRBV6-3 CASSQQGAPYNEQFF
TRBJ2-1 TRBV28 CASSLWVSGRNNEQFF
TRBJ2-7 TRBV7-2 CASSLQTEYEQYF
TRBJ2-5 TRBV6-5 CASSYSRGTTQETQYF
TRBJ2-3 TRBV15 CATTREREAQYF
TRBJ2-2 TRBV5-1 CASSSGKFLTGELFF
TRBJ1-3 TRBV7-9 CASGGIDGNTIYF
TRBJ1-1 TRBV6-1 CASSEAPGNTEAFF
TRBJ2-3 TRBV12-3/TRBV12-4 CASSDPGDLSRRYF
TRBJ2-1 TRBV4-3 CASSLSASGGANEQFF
TRBJ2-3 TRBV19 CASSFLTQASTDTQYF
TRBJ2-6 TRBV11-1 CASIAGPYSGANVLTF
TRBJ2-1 TRBV15 CATGLAVEVDEQFF
TRBJ1-4 TRBV10-3 CATWDRENEKLFF
TRBJ1-1 TRBV12-3/TRBV12-4 CASSSYDRERNEAFF
TRBJ2-7 TRBV20-1 CSARDSAGTYEQYF
TRBJ2-6 TRBV6-1 CASILIPGPGANVLTF
TRBJ2-3 TRBV27 CASSPMGQGASADTQYF
TRBJ2-1 TRBV6-1 CATKGGLAKNEQFF
TRBJ1-2 TRBV12-3/TRBV12-4 CASSLGSALYGYTF